This record covers a single T cell receptor beta chain. Antigen specificity is unknown. The same CDR3 is also encoded by other DNA sequences in this sample. This entry comes from a study of cytomegalovirus exposure and HLA in healthy donors. Study outcomes and limitations: An analysis done earlier found most TCR beta V segments productive about 87% or about 30% of the time.

The PCR used 60 Vbeta and 13 Jbeta primers. Only in-frame clones appear in the TCRdb table, and some are missing; sequencing was by immunoSEQ multiplex PCR. This repertoire includes approximately 68,000 clones. This CDR3 has 16 residues. The V gene lost 3 bases and the J gene lost 5 bases, with 19 bases spanning the gap. The germline CDR1 and CDR2 sequences are SGHVS and FQNEAQ. The rearrangement links TRBV7-8 to TRBJ1-1, with D tentatively TRBD1 (6 bases). The source material was PBMCs. The source is a female donor in good health and CMV-seropositive. The CDR3 protein is CASSFSSTGLGTEAFF. CDR3 nucleotides: TGTGCCAGCAGCTTTAGTTCGACAGGTTTAGGAACTGAAGCTTTCTTT.